The sample holds many counts of the clone carrying this TCR beta chain. The antigen is not known. This CDR3 spans 16 amino acids. CDR1 is MDHEN, CDR2 SYDVKM, per germline. V was trimmed by 4 bases and J by 4 bases, leaving 20 bases between them. This sample stems from a study of regulatory T cells in long-lasting Graves disease. Building the TCR beta libraries relied on iRepertoire HTBI primers, and CDR3 regions underwent Arm-PCR. Per the original methods: Across samples, 62 TRBV and around 14 TRBJ segments were found. One entry per CDR3 protein results from TCRdb running MiXCR on the multiplex PCR reads. In this record, the V and J calls reflect TCRdb's handling and not the investigators' own analysis. The table records 350,000 to 400,000 distinct CDR3 sequences, roughly 17% of them present only once. Findings of the study overall: Persistent patients shared more public clonotypes (approximately 2,900) than new patients (about 1,000).

Noted time point: newly diagnosed GD, antithyroid drugs for less than 3 months. The authors made the TCR library using RNA they extracted from PBMCs. These data were also filed under a second study, of T cells in Graves' hyperthyroidism and ophthalmopathy. This second study says: Calling Graves' hyperthyroidism stable meant ophthalmopathy did not progress within 18 months. Exclusion followed for patients with uncontrolled infection, other autoimmune disease, pregnancy or lactation.

The clonotype originates from a woman in her late teens or twenties with Graves disease. The genes are TRBV28 and TRBJ2-7; maybe TRBD1 (6 bases). Material: peripheral blood mononuclear cells (PBMCs), obtained at new diagnosis, from a patient treated with antithyroid drugs. CDR3 protein: CASSSPTRDTEYEQYF. The CDR3 DNA is TGTGCCAGCAGTTCTCCAACACGGGACACCGAGTACGAGCAGTACTTC.